This is a list of T cell receptor beta chains from one sample in a study of radiotherapy plus CTLA-4 blockade in lung cancer. Produced via immunoSEQ multiplex PCR; TCRdb's table is partial and in-frame only. Counted here are approximately 80,000 clones, 70% to 80% occurring once; the ten biggest clones make up more than 8%. Specimen: peripheral blood, collected from a patient treated with radiotherapy plus ipilimumab. The source of these receptors is a human donor with non-small cell lung cancer whose response to radiotherapy plus ipilimumab could not be evaluated. Both conserved end residues are part of each CDR3. D genes are given only for firm matches. Not all rows give a size; the values are once, few, many and, for expanded clones, a class.

-	19	TRBD1	TRBJ1-2	TRBV28	CASSFTTTGIKGIVGGYTF	TGTGCCAGCAGTTTTACTACGACAGGGATAAAGGGTATCGTGGGGGGCTACACCTTC
-	13	-	TRBJ1-1	TRBV5-1	CACSHTGVTEAFF	TGCGCCTGCAGCCACACCGGGGTCACTGAAGCTTTCTTT
few	15	TRBD1	TRBJ1-6	TRBV2	CASSYSRDRGPWGHF	TGTGCCAGCAGCTACTCCCGGGACAGGGGGCCTTGGGGGCACTTT
-	15	TRBD1	TRBJ1-1	TRBV5-1	CASSLEGQGNTEAFF	TGCGCCAGCAGCTTGGAGGGACAGGGGAACACTGAAGCTTTCTTT
once	14	-	TRBJ2-3	TRBV9	CASSPPAAPDTQYF	TGTGCCAGCAGCCCGCCCGCAGCGCCAGATACGCAGTATTTT
-	13	TRBD1	TRBJ2-1	TRBV2	CASRTGWGNEQFF	TGCGCCAGCAGGACAGGGTGGGGCAATGAGCAGTTCTTC
medium-sized	14	-	TRBJ2-7	TRBV5-6	CASSLSGGTYEQYF	TGTGCCAGCAGCTTATCTGGCGGGACCTACGAGCAGTACTTC
few	12	-	TRBJ1-1	TRBV7-9	CASSWGDTEAFF	TGTGCCAGCAGCTGGGGGGACACTGAAGCTTTCTTT
-	15	-	TRBJ1-3	TRBV7-9	CASSLPNQFGNTIYF	TGTGCCAGCAGCCTGCCAAACCAATTCGGGAACACCATATATTTT
-	16	-	TRBJ1-2	TRBV5-5	CASSHDREGLDYGYTF	TGCGCCAGCAGCCACGACCGGGAGGGGTTGGACTATGGCTACACCTTC
-	14	TRBD2	TRBJ2-5	TRBV29-1	CSARAGVNQETQYF	TGCAGCGCCCGAGCGGGGGTTAACCAAGAGACTCAGTACTTC
once	19	TRBD2	TRBJ2-5	TRBV9	CASSPTPGLAGGRRETQYF	TGTGCCAGCAGCCCAACCCCGGGACTAGCGGGGGGGCGGCGGGAGACCCAGTACTTC